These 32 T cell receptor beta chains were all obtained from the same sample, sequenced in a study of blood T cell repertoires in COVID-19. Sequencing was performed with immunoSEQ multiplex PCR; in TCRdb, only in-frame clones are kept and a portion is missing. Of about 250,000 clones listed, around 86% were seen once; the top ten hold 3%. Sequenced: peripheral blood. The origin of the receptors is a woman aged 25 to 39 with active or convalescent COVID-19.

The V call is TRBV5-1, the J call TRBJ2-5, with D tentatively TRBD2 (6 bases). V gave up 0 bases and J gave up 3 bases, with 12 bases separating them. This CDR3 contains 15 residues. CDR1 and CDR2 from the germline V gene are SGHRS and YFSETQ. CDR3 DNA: TGCGCCAGCAGCTTGGGTCGCGGGGCAAAAGAGACCCAGTACTTC. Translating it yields CASSLGRGAKETQYF.

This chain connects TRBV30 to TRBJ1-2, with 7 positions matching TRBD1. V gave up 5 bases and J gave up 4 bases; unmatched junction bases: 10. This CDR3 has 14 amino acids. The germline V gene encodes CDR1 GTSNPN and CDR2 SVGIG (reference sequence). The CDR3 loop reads CAWARRSGGYGYTF. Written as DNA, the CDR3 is TGTGCCTGGGCGCGGAGGTCAGGGGGCTATGGCTACACCTTC.

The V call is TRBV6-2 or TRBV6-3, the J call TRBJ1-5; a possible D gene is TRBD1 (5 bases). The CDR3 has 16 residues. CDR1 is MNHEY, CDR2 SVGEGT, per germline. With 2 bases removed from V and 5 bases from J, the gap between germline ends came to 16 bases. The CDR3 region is CASSYVPTARYQPQHF. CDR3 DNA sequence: TGTGCCAGCAGTTACGTGCCGACAGCTCGCTATCAGCCCCAGCATTTT.

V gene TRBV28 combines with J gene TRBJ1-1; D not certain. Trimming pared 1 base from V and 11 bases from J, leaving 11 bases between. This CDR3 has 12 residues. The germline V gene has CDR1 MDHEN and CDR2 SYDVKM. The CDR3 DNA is TGTGCCAGCAGTTTATTGGGCGGGAATGCTTTCTTT. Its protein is CASSLLGGNAFF. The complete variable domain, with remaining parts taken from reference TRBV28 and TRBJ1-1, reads DVKVTQSSRYLVKRTGEKVFLECVQDMDHENMFWYRQDPGLGLRLIYFSYDVKMKEKGDIPEGYSVSREKKERFSLILESASTNQTSMYLCASSLLGGNAFFGQGTRLTVV.

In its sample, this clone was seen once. The CDR3 region has the DNA TGCAGCGTCTGGACAGGGGCGGGCTACACCTTC. Translation gives CSVWTGAGYTF. V is TRBV29-1 and J is TRBJ1-2, with 9 bases that match TRBD1. The CDR3 extends over 11 amino acids. The germline CDR1 and CDR2 sequences are SQVTM and ANQGSEA. With 6 bases clipped from V and 8 bases from J, the junction kept 4 bases outside the gene matches.

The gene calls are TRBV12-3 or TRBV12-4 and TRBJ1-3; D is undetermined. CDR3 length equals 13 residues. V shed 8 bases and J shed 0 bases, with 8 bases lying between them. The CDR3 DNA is TGTGCCAGCTTCCCGAGCTCTGGAAACACCATATATTTT. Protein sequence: CASFPSSGNTIYF.

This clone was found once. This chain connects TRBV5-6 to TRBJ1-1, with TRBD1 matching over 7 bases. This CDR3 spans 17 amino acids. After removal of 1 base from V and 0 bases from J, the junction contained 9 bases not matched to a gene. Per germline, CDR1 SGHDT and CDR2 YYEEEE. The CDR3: CASSLRLRGEMNTEAFF. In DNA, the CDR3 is TGTGCCAGCAGCTTGCGGCTCAGGGGGGAGATGAACACTGAAGCTTTCTTT.

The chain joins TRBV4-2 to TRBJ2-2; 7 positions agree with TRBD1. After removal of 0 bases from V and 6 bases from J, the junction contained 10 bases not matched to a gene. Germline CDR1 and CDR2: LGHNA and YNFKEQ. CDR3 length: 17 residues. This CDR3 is CASSQEPQGVLPGELFF. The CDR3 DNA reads TGTGCCAGCAGCCAAGAGCCGCAGGGGGTTCTTCCCGGGGAGCTGTTTTTT.

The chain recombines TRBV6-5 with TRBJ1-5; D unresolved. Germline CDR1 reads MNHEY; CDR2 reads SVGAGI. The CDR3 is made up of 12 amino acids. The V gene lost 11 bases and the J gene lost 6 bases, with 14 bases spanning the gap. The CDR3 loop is CAGGIPGQPQHF. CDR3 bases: TGTGCCGGAGGGATTCCCGGTCAGCCCCAGCATTTT.

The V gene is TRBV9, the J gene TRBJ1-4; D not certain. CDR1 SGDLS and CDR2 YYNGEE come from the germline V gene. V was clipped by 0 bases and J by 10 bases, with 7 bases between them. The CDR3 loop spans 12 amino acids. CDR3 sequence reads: CASSVVEGKLFF. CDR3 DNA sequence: TGTGCCAGCAGCGTAGTCGAGGGAAAACTGTTTTTT.

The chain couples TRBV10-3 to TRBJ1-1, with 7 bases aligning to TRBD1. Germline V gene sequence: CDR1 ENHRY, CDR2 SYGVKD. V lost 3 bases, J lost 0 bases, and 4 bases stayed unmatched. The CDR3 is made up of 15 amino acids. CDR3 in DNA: TGTGCCATCAGTGACCCAGGACAGGTGAACACTGAAGCTTTCTTT. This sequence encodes CAISDPGQVNTEAFF.

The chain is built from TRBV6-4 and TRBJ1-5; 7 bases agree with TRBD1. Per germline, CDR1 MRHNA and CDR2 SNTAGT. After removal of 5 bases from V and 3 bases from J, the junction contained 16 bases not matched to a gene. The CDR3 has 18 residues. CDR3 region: CASSSYDSDRVPNQPQHF. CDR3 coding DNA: TGTGCCAGCAGTTCCTACGATAGCGACAGGGTCCCCAATCAGCCCCAGCATTTT.

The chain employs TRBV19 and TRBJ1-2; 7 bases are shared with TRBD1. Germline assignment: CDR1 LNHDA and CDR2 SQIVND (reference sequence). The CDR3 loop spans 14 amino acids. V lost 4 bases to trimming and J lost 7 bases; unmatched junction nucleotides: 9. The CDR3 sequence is CASSSLQGISGYTF. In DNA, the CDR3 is TGTGCCAGTAGTAGCCTACAGGGGATTAGTGGCTACACCTTC.

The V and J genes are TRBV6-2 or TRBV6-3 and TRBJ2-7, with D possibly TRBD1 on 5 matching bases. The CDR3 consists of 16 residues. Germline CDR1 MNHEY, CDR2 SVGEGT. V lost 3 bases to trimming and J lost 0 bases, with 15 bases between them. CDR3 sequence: CASSYRRQLISYEQYF. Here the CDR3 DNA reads TGTGCCAGCAGTTATAGGAGACAGCTCATCTCCTACGAGCAGTACTTC.

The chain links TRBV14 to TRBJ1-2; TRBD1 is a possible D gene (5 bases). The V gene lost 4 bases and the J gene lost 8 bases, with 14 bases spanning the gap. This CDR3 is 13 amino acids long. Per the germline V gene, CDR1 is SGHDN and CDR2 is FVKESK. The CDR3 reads CASSLAGSGGYTF. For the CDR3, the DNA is TGTGCCAGCAGCCTAGCAGGGTCTGGGGGCTACACCTTC.

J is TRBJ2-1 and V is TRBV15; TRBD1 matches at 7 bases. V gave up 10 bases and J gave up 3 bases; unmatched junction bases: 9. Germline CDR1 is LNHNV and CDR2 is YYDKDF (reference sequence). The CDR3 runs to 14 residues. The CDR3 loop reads CASQDRVFYNEQFF. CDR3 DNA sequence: TGTGCCAGCCAAGACAGGGTCTTCTACAATGAGCAGTTCTTC.

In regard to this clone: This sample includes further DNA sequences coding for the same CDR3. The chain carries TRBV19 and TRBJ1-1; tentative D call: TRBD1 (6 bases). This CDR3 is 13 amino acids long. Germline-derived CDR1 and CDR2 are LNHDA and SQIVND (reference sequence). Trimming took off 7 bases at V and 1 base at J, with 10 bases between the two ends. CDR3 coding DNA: TGTGCCAGTAAGGACAGACCGAACACTGAAGCTTTCTTT. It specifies CASKDRPNTEAFF.

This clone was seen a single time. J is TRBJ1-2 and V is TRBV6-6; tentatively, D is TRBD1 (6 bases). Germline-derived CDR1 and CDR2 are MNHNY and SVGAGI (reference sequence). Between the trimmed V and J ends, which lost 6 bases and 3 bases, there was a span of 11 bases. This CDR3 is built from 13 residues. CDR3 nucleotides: TGTGCCAGCAGCCGACAGGCCGACTATGGCTACACCTTC. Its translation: CASSRQADYGYTF.

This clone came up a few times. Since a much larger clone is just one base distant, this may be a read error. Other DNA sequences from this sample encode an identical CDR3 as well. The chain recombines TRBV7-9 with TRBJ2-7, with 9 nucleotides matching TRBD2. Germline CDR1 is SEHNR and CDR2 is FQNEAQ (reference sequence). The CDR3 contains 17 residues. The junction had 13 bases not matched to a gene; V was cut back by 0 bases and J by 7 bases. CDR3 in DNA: TGTGCCAGCAGCTTAGCCGGCGGACTCGCGGGGGGGCGGGAGCAGTACTTC. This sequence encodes CASSLAGGLAGGREQYF. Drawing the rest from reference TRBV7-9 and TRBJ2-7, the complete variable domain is DTGVSQNPRHKITKRGQNVTFRCDPISEHNRLYWYRQTLGQGPEFLTYFQNEAQLEKSRLLSDRFSAERPKGSFSTLEIQRTEQGDSAMYLCASSLAGGLAGGREQYFGPGTRLTVT.

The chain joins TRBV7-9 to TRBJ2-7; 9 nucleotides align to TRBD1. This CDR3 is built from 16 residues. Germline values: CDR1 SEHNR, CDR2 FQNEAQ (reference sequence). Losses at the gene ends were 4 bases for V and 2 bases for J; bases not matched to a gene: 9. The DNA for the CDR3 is TGTGCCAGCAGCTCAACCTCCGGGACAGGGCCCTACGAGCAGTACTTC. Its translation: CASSSTSGTGPYEQYF.

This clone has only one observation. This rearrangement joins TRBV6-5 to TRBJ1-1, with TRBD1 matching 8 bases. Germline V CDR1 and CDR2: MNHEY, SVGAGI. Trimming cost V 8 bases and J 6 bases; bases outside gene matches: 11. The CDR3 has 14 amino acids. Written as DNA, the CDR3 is TGTGCCAGCGGTCGACAGGGGAGTAGGGCTGAAGCTTTCTTT. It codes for CASGRQGSRAEAFF.

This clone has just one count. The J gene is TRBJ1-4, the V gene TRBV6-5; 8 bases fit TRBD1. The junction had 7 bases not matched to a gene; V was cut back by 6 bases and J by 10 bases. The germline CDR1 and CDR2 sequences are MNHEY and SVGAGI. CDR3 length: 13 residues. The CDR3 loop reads CASSLSGGGKLFF. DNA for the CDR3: TGTGCCAGCAGCCTCTCAGGGGGCGGAAAACTGTTTTTT.

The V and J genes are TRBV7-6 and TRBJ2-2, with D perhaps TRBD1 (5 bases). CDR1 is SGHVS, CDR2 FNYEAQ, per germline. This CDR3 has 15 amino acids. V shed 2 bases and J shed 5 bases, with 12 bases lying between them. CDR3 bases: TGTGCCAGCAGCTTAAAAGGGGCATCTACCGGGGAGCTGTTTTTT. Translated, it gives CASSLKGASTGELFF.

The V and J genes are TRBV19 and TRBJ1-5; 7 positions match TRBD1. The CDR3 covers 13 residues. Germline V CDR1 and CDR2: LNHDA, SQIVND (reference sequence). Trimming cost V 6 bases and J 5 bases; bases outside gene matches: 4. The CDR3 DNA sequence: TGTGCCAGTAGCGGACAGGCGGATCAGCCCCAGCATTTT. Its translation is CASSGQADQPQHF.

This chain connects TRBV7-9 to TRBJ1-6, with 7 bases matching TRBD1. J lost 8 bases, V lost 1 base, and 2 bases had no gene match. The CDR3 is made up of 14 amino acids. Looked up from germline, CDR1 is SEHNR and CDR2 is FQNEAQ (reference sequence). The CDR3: CASSLGQGYSPLHF. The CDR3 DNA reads TGTGCCAGCAGCTTAGGACAGGGATATTCACCCCTCCACTTT.

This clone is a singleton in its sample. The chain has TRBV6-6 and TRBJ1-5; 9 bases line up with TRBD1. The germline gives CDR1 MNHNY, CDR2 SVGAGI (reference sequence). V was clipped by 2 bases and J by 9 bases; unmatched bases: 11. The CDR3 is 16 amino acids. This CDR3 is CASSYGPVGDRAPQHF. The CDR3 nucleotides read TGTGCCAGCAGTTACGGTCCGGTTGGGGACAGGGCGCCCCAGCATTTT.

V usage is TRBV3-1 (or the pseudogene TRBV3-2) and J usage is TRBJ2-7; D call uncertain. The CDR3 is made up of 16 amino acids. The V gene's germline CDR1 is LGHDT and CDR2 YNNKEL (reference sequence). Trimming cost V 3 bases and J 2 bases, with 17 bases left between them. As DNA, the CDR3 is TGTGCCAGCAGCCACTCCCCTCGTACAAAACCCTACGAGCAGTACTTC. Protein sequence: CASSHSPRTKPYEQYF.

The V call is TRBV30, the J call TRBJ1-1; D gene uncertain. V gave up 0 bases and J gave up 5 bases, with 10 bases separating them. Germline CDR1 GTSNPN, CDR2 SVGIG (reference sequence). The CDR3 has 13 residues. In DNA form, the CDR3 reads TGTGCCTGGAGTGTAAGCGAAAAGACTGAAGCTTTCTTT. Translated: CAWSVSEKTEAFF.

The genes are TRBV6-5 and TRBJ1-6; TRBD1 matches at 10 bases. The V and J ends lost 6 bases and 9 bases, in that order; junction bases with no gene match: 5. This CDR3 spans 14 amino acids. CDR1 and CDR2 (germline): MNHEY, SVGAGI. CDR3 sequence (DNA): TGTGCCAGCAGCCTCGACAGGGGGCTTTCACCCCTCCACTTT. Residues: CASSLDRGLSPLHF.

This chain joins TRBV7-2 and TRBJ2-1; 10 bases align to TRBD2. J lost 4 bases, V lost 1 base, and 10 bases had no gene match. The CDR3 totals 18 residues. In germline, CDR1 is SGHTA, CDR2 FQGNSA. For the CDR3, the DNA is TGTGCCAGCAGCTTAGGTAACAGCGGGGGGGCCAAATACAATGAGCAGTTCTTC. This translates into CASSLGNSGGAKYNEQFF.

The CDR3 spells CASSVVEGDTEAFF. In DNA form, the CDR3 reads TGTGCCAGCAGCGTAGTCGAGGGAGACACTGAAGCTTTCTTT. The chain recombines TRBV9 with TRBJ1-1; the D is unclear. There are 14 residues in the CDR3. Germline V lookup: CDR1 SGDLS, CDR2 YYNGEE. V shed 0 bases and J shed 3 bases, with 9 bases lying between them.

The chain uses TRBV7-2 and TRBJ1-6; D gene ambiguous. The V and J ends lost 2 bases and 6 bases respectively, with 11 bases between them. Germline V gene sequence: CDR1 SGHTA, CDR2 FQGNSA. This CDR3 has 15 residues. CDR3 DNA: TGTGCCAGCAGCTTATCCGGCGGGGTTAATTCACCCCTCCACTTT. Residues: CASSLSGGVNSPLHF. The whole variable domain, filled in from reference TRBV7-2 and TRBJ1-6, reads GAGVSQSPSNKVTEKGKDVELRCDPISGHTALYWYRQSLGQGLEFLIYFQGNSAPDKSGLPSDRFSAERTGGSVSTLTIQRTQQEDSAVYLCASSLSGGVNSPLHFGNGTRLTVT.